This is a list of T cell receptor beta chains from one sample in a study of type 1 regulatory T cells. TCRdb re-called the reads with MiXCR, one entry per CDR3 protein. The sample includes about 68,000 distinct CDR3 sequences, about three fifths seen only once; the top ten take about 8%. Which antigens these TCRs recognize remains unknown. What was sequenced was cultured T cells, either the whole culture or a sorted T cell fraction (not recorded which). Source of these receptors: a human donor in good health. The CDR3 runs from the conserved cysteine through the conserved F or W. The D gene is left open where the match is weak.

v_gene,j_gene,d_gene,CDR3aa
TRBV10-3,TRBJ2-3,NA,CAISELGADTQYF
TRBV10-2,TRBJ2-2,NA,CASSQLLNTGELFF
TRBV25-1,TRBJ2-5,TRBD2,CASMGTSGKETQYF
TRBV5-1,TRBJ2-7,NA,CASRDQYEQYF
TRBV7-2,TRBJ2-3,NA,CASSRIRGTGPSTDTQYF
TRBV7-9,TRBJ1-3,TRBD1,CASSTGQGNTIYF
TRBV15,TRBJ1-5,TRBD1,CASSSYTGDQPQHF
TRBV5-4,TRBJ2-1,TRBD1,CASSRGQGADEQFF
TRBV7-8,TRBJ2-7,NA,CASSYRVPYEQYF
TRBV20-1,TRBJ2-7,NA,CSAIASGVIGEQYF
TRBV7-9,TRBJ1-2,TRBD1,CASSAGGADYGYTF
TRBV12-3/TRBV12-4,TRBJ2-3,TRBD2,CASLIGAGATDTQYF
TRBV3-1,TRBJ2-5,NA,CASSQDRKTQYF
TRBV30,TRBJ2-1,TRBD2,CAGGLAGYSEQFF
TRBV7-2,TRBJ1-1,NA,CASSLEGAEAFF
TRBV20-1,TRBJ2-3,NA,CSASSGSNTDTQYF
TRBV5-1,TRBJ2-1,TRBD2,CASSKGLGGNEQFF
TRBV18,TRBJ2-1,NA,CASSSGVGYLKEQFF
TRBV19,TRBJ1-1,TRBD1,CASRGRRQGNTEAFF
TRBV20-1,TRBJ2-1,TRBD2,CSARLAGGGSEQFF
TRBV28,TRBJ2-1,NA,CASSFNLGERVYNEQFF
TRBV7-2,TRBJ1-2,TRBD1,CASSFGVRDRLNYGYTF
TRBV10-1,TRBJ2-4,TRBD2,CASSDLAESKNIQYF
TRBV20-1,TRBJ2-3,NA,CSARDSHRDPTDTQYF
TRBV5-1,TRBJ2-6,NA,CASSTGFTGANVLTF
TRBV2,TRBJ2-4,NA,CASRRGLAKNIQYF
TRBV29-1,TRBJ2-7,TRBD2,CSVRTSVRDEQYF
TRBV12-3/TRBV12-4,TRBJ1-4,TRBD1,CASSLGQDEKLFF
TRBV30,TRBJ2-1,TRBD2,CAWTNRGGRANNEQFF
TRBV20-1,TRBJ2-1,TRBD2,CSATRAGDIGNEQFF
TRBV7-2,TRBJ2-1,NA,CASSSQTANEQFF
TRBV30,TRBJ1-5,NA,CAWSGVGPSNQPQHF
TRBV5-4,TRBJ2-2,TRBD2,CASSRTSVNTGELFF
TRBV7-3,TRBJ2-2,NA,CASSPHRDGELFF
TRBV18,TRBJ2-2,NA,CASSPSRGPNTGELFF
TRBV27,TRBJ2-1,NA,CASHPRPRGQNEQFF
TRBV2,TRBJ2-5,NA,CASRMGLQETQYF